This T cell receptor beta chain was retrieved from a study of blood T cell repertoires in COVID-19 (dated by TCRdb to 2018 to 2020). Regarding the complete study: The collaborator samples originated in the United States, Italy and Spain and spanned the acute and convalescent phases of COVID-19. The samples were drawn from the first 160 participants of the ongoing ImmuneRACE study and from 1,200 or so subjects provided by 6 global collaborators. Where HLA class I and class II types were available, the types were taken from metadata supplied by the sample provider, not from assay-based typing. The material from the prospective study consisted of cDNA or gDNA derived from T cells, B-cell-depleted T cells, or PBMCs. A de-identified subject ID, COVID-19 status, age in years and sex were almost always included in the sample metadata. The repertoires were made available in a free public database intended to serve as a resource for research on the immune response to SARS-CoV-2. The dataset comprised deeply sampled blood TCRbeta repertoires from subjects exposed to, actively infected with, or recovered from COVID-19. What the research found in general, with its limitations: How much clinical and demographic metadata was included differed by source and by participant, and the metadata was provided uncurated.

Comments on this clone: The specificity of this receptor is unknown. It has no much larger one-base neighbor in the sample; base qualities were not kept.

Sequences LNHDA (CDR1) and SQIVND (CDR2) are obtained from the germline V gene (reference sequence). V is clipped by 1 base and J by 4 bases, and the sequence between their germline boundaries is 9 bases long. The CDR3 sequence holds 14 residues, the cysteine and phenylalanine included. The retained sequence is limited to the CDR3, 42 bases, with the frame set at the first base. TCRbeta CDR3 regions were amplified from genomic DNA by means of the immunoSEQ Assay, a bias-controlled multiplex PCR. Per the source publication's procedure: The number of nucleated cells in each sample was estimated from the amplification of reference gene primers within the assay. To quantify the absolute abundance of each unique TCRbeta CDR3 rearrangement, sequence reads were collapsed and filtered. For each sample, productive Simpson clonality was calculated as the square root of Simpson's diversity index over productive rearrangements. In its TCRdb copy, this immuneACCESS table keeps in-frame sequences only and misses some clones. Where compared with another copy, unresolved V genes explain less than half of these, and the others have no known cause. V and J calls and clone size are those listed in that table; D and trimming were worked out from the DNA. Present in this sample are about 130,000 clones, about 80% of which were seen just once. More than 2% of the sample is taken by the ten largest.

Participants in the prospective study were enrolled through a virtual design, were aged roughly 18 to 90 years, and lived in under 25 United States geographic areas. In the prospective study, cohorts were assigned on the basis of participant-reported clinical history obtained from a screening survey and a study questionnaire. Each participant in the prospective study had whole blood, serum and a nasopharyngeal or oropharyngeal swab collected by mobile phlebotomists. Prospective study participants could optionally give additional blood draws and questionnaires over an approximately 2-month period. Blood samples from the prospective study were shipped frozen or at room temperature prior to DNA extraction.

The rearranged segments are TRBV19 and TRBJ2-3; possibly the D gene is TRBD1, per 7 matching bases. The receptor comes from a middle-aged man with acute COVID-19. Specimen: PBMCs or T cells enriched from blood (not recorded which). This receptor has the CDR3 CASSIGRGPDTQYF. The sequenced DNA is TGTGCCAGTAGTATAGGGAGGGGGCCAGATACGCAGTATTTT.